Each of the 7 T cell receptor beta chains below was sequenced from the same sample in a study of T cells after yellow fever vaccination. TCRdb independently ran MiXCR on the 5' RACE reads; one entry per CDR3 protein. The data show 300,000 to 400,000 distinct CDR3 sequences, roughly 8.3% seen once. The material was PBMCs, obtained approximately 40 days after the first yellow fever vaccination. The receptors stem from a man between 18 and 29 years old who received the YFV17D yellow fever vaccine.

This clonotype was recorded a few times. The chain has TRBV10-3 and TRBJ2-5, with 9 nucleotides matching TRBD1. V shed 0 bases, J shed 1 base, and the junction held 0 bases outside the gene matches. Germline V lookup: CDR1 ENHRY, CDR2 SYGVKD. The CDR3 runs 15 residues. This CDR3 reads CAISESTGGQETQYF. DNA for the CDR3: TGTGCCATCAGTGAGTCGACAGGGGGCCAAGAGACCCAGTACTTC.

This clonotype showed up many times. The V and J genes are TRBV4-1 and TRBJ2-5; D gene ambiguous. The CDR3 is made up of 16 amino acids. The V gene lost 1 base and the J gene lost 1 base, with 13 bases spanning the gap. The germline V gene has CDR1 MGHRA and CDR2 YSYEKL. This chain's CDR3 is CASSQVGPLLQETQYF. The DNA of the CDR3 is TGCGCCAGCAGCCAAGTCGGGCCCTTACTCCAAGAGACCCAGTACTTC.

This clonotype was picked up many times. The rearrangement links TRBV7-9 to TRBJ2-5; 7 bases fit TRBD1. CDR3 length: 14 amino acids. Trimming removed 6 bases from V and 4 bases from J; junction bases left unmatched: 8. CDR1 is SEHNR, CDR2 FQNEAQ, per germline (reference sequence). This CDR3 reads CASSSDRDGETQYF. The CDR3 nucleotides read TGTGCCAGCAGTTCAGACAGGGACGGAGAGACCCAGTACTTC.

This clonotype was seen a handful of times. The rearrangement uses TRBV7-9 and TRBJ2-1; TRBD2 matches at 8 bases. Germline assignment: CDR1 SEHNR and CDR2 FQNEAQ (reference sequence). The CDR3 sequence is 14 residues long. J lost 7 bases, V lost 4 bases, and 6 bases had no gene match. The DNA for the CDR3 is TGTGCCAGCAGCTCGGGGGGGCCGTTTAATGAGCAGTTCTTC. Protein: CASSSGGPFNEQFF.

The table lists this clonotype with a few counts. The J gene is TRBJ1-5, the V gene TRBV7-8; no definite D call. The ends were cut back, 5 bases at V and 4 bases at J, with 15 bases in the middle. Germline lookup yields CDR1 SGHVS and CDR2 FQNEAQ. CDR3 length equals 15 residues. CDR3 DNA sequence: TGTGCCAGCAGCGCCTCAAGACCTGGGAATCAGCCCCAGCATTTT. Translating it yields CASSASRPGNQPQHF.

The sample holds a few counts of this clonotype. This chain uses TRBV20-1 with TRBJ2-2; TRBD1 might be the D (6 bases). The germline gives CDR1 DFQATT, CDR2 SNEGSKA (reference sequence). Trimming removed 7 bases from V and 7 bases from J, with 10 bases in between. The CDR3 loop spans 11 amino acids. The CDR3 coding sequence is TGCAGTGTTGCAGGGGACGGGGAGCTGTTTTTT. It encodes CSVAGDGELFF.

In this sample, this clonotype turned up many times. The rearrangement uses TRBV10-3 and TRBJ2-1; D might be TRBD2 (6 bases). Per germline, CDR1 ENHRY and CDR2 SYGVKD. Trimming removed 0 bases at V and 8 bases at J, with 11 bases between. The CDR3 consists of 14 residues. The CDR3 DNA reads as TGTGCCATCAGTGAGTCGCCGGGGGTCCATGAGCAGTTCTTC. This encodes CAISESPGVHEQFF.